What follows describes a single T cell receptor beta chain. The data were obtained in a study of blood T cell repertoires in COVID-19. The wider study: In each case, the material was cDNA or gDNA derived from T cells, B-cell-depleted T cells, or PBMCs.

V dropped 5 bases and J dropped 5 bases, with 14 bases sitting between them. This CDR3 spans 14 amino acids. CDR1 and CDR2 (germline): SGHVS, FQNEAQ. Donors of Cohort 3 who recovered were those that had two negative PCRs, clearance, or symptom resolution. The assay was immunoSEQ multiplex PCR, and TCRdb's table has in-frame clones only and misses some. The repertoire holds about 200,000 clones, with roughly 80% as singletons. The sequence was obtained from a man between 40 and 49 years old who had recovered from COVID-19. Material: PBMCs or T cells enriched from blood (not recorded which). This chain links TRBV7-8 with TRBJ2-3, with a weak D call TRBD2 (6 bases). The CDR3 reads CASSPRDFGDTQYF. The CDR3 DNA reads TGTGCCAGCAGCCCAAGGGACTTCGGAGATACGCAGTATTTT.